These 9 T cell receptor beta chains were sequenced from one sample in a study of blood T cell repertoires in COVID-19. Measured with immunoSEQ multiplex PCR; TCRdb has only the in-frame clones, and not every one. The sample shows about 210,000 clones, about 87% of them seen only once. Sequenced input: PBMCs or T cells enriched from blood (not recorded which). Receptor source: a man aged 25 to 40 who had recovered from COVID-19.

The V call is TRBV7-2, the J call TRBJ1-6; D unresolved. The CDR3 is 13 amino acids. Germline assignment: CDR1 SGHTA and CDR2 FQGNSA. V shed 2 bases and J shed 7 bases, with 6 bases lying between them. CDR3 in DNA: TGTGCCAGCAGCTTATACGAGAATTCACCCCTCCACTTT. It encodes CASSLYENSPLHF. Combining the CDR3 with reference TRBV7-2 and TRBJ1-6 gives the whole variable domain GAGVSQSPSNKVTEKGKDVELRCDPISGHTALYWYRQSLGQGLEFLIYFQGNSAPDKSGLPSDRFSAERTGGSVSTLTIQRTQQEDSAVYLCASSLYENSPLHFGNGTRLTVT.

This sequence joins TRBV13 and TRBJ2-1; 8 bases are shared with TRBD1. The germline V gene has CDR1 PRHDT and CDR2 FYEKMQ (reference sequence). This CDR3 contains 13 residues. V shed 7 bases and J 12 bases; nucleotides not matched to a gene: 11. The CDR3 region has the DNA TGTGCCAGCATCCGACAGGGGACGAAGGGGCAGTTCTTC. It encodes CASIRQGTKGQFF.

The chain employs TRBV5-6 and TRBJ1-1; 11 bases map to TRBD1. J gave up 3 bases and V 2 bases, and 3 bases lay outside the gene matches. CDR1 and CDR2 (germline): SGHDT, YYEEEE. The CDR3 length is 15 residues. The CDR3 region is CASSFGGQGDTEAFF. CDR3 in DNA: TGTGCCAGCAGCTTTGGGGGACAGGGGGACACTGAAGCTTTCTTT.

The rearrangement joins TRBV20-1 to TRBJ2-1; D might be TRBD2 (6 bases). In germline, CDR1 is DFQATT, CDR2 SNEGSKA (reference sequence). Trimming removed 3 bases at V and 4 bases at J, with 16 bases between. This CDR3 comprises 15 residues. DNA of the CDR3: TGCAGTGCTAGTTATCCGGGGGAGGTATACAATGAGCAGTTCTTC. It is translated as CSASYPGEVYNEQFF.

The chain recombines TRBV6-5 with TRBJ2-7; tentatively, D is TRBD2 (5 bases). CDR3 length equals 14 residues. Trimming left V 2 bases short and J 5 bases short, with 13 bases between. Germline V lookup: CDR1 MNHEY, CDR2 SVGAGI. CDR3 nucleotides: TGTGCCAGCAGTTACGAGGGAGTACGGAACGAGCAGTACTTC. It translates to CASSYEGVRNEQYF.

This rearrangement joins TRBV3-1 (or the pseudogene TRBV3-2) to TRBJ2-7; 8 positions match TRBD2. Per the germline V gene, CDR1 is LGHDT and CDR2 is YNNKEL (reference sequence). This CDR3 is built from 14 residues. Trimming cost V 1 base and J 3 bases; bases outside gene matches: 2. The CDR3 region has the DNA TGTGCCAGCAGCCAAGGCGGGACTAGCTACGAGCAGTACTTC. It encodes CASSQGGTSYEQYF.

The genes are TRBV5-1 and TRBJ1-6; tentatively, D is TRBD1 (6 bases). Trimming took 2 bases from V and 4 from J, leaving 13 bases between them. There are 16 residues in the CDR3. Germline V CDR1 and CDR2: SGHRS, YFSETQ. The chain's CDR3 is CASSLVGTNYNSPLHF. For the CDR3, the DNA is TGCGCCAGCAGCTTAGTCGGGACAAATTATAATTCACCCCTCCACTTT.

The chain joins TRBV7-9 to TRBJ2-7, with 9 nucleotides matching TRBD1. V lost 5 bases to trimming and J lost 4 bases; unmatched junction nucleotides: 9. The CDR3 is 15 residues long. CDR1 is SEHNR and CDR2 is FQNEAQ in the germline V gene (reference sequence). The CDR3, as DNA: TGTGCCAGCAGCCTCAACGGACAGGGGTTTTACGAGCAGTACTTC. Its protein is CASSLNGQGFYEQYF.

The V and J genes are TRBV5-4 and TRBJ1-2; the D gene is possibly TRBD1 (5 bases). The length of the CDR3 is 14 residues. Between the trimmed V and J ends, which lost 3 bases and 4 bases, there was a span of 13 bases. Germline V gene sequence: CDR1 SGHNT, CDR2 YYREEE (reference sequence). The CDR3 coding sequence is TGTGCCAGCAGCTCGCCGGGACTGAGCTATGGCTACACCTTC. Residues: CASSSPGLSYGYTF.